This TCR beta chain was profiled in a study of metastatic and nonmetastatic thyroid tumors. Study-level background: It was across blood and tumor or nodule tissue from malignant and benign thyroid patients that repertoires were compared. Findings and caveats of the study: Versus benign nodules, malignant thyroid tumors reportedly had significantly higher TCR beta diversity, in blood and tumor.

From germline, CDR1 is MDHEN and CDR2 SYDVKM. V was pared by 8 bases and J by 6 bases, with 8 bases of the junction left unmatched. There are 13 residues in the CDR3. In the original analysis: Building a distant-metastasis classifier for papillary thyroid cancer drew on CDR3 differences across clinicopathological groups. TCRdb re-called the PCR reads with MiXCR. These V and J calls derive from TCRdb rather than the authors' analysis. Seen here are 25,000 to 30,000 clones, about a quarter observed once, and the top ten hold more than 5%. This clone occurred a few times. What it recognizes is unknown. Ahead of thyroid surgery, no patient had received treatment of any kind.

This chain joins TRBV28 and TRBJ2-7; TRBD1 agrees at 9 bases. The sequence derives from a female donor with papillary thyroid cancer or a benign thyroid nodule (not recorded which). Some clones in this sample may be carry-over from other donors' samples. The source material was blood. This chain's CDR3 is CASSDRGIIEQYF. DNA of the CDR3: TGTGCCAGCTCCGACAGGGGGATTATCGAGCAGTACTTC.